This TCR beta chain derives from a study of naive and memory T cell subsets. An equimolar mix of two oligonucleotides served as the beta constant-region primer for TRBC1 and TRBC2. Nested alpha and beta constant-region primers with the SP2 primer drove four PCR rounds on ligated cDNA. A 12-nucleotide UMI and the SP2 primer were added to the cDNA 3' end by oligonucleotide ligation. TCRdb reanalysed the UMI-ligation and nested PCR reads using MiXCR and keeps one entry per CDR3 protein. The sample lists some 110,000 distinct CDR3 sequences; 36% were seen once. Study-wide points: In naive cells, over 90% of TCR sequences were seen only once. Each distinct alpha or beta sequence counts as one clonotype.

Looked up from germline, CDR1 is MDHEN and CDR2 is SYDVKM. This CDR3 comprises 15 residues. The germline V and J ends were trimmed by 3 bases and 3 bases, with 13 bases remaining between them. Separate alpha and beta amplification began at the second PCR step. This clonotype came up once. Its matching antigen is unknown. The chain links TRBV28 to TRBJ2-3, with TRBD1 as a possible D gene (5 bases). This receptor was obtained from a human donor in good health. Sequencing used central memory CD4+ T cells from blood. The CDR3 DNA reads TGTGCCAGCAGTTTGCGGCAGGGTGGGACAGATACGCAGTATTTT. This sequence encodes CASSLRQGGTDTQYF.